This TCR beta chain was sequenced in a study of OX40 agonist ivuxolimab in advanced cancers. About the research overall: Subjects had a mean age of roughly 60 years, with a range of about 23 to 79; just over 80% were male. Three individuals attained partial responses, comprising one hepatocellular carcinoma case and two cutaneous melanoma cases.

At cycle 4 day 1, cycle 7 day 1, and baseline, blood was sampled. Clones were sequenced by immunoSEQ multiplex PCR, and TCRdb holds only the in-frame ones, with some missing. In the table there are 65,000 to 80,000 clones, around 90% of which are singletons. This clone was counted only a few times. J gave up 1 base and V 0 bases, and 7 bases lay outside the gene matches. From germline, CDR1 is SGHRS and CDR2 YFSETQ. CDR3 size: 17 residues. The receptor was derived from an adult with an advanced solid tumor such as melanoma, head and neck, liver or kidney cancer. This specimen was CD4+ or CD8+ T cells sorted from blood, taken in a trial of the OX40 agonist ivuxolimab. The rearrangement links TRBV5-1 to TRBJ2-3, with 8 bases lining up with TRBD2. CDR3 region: CASSLGAGGDGTDTQYF. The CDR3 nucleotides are TGCGCCAGCAGCTTGGGGGCGGGGGGCGACGGCACAGATACGCAGTATTTT.